This T cell receptor beta chain was sequenced for a study of identical twins. This CDR3 has 15 residues. V lost 1 base and J lost 0, with 9 bases in between. CDR1 is LGHDT and CDR2 is YNNKEL in the germline V gene (reference sequence). MiXCR, run by TCRdb on the 5' RACE reads, gives a single entry per CDR3 protein. Of 1.5 million to 2 million distinct CDR3 sequences in the sample, around a third are singletons; the top ten hold around 0.3%. As for this clonotype: The antigen is undetermined.

Healthy Caucasians provided all donations. Study outcomes and limitations: Low generation probability was overrepresented in out-of-frame alpha sequences shared by twins.

Sequencing used cord blood. The receptor comes from a newborn girl in good health. The rearrangement uses TRBV3-1 and TRBJ1-1; D may be TRBD1 (5 bases). The CDR3 protein is CASSQGQRMNTEAFF. The CDR3, as DNA: TGTGCCAGCAGCCAAGGACAGCGAATGAACACTGAAGCTTTCTTT.